Sequencing of this T cell receptor (beta chain) was carried out in a study of tissue T cells after allogeneic stem cell transplantation. Study-wide results and limits: Alloreactivity or antigen specificity of tissue TCRs was not determined; some clones might be host cells.

Concerning this clone itself: Its antigen remains unknown. Gene names are mouse gene names. Read data end 1 residue before the CDR3 end; the end is taken from the germline J gene.

Clones were read by immunoSEQ multiplex PCR, and TCRdb kept only the in-frame ones, dropping some. Counted here are 48,000 or so clones, about 73% occurring once; the ten biggest clones make up about 0.71%. J lost 5 bases, V lost 7 bases, and 7 bases had no gene match. This CDR3 is built from 14 residues. CDR1 FNHDT and CDR2 SITEND come from the germline V gene (reference sequence). The TCR comes from a pool of C57BL/6 mice in good health. V usage is TRBV19 and J usage is TRBJ1-4, with TRBD1 identical over 8 bases. What was sequenced was sorted cells pooled from one or two spleens. Partial CDR3 DNA: TGTGCCAGCTCAAGACAGGGGTGGAACGAAAGATTATTT. It specifies CASSRQGWNERLF. From start to end, the CDR3 is CASSRQGWNERLFF.